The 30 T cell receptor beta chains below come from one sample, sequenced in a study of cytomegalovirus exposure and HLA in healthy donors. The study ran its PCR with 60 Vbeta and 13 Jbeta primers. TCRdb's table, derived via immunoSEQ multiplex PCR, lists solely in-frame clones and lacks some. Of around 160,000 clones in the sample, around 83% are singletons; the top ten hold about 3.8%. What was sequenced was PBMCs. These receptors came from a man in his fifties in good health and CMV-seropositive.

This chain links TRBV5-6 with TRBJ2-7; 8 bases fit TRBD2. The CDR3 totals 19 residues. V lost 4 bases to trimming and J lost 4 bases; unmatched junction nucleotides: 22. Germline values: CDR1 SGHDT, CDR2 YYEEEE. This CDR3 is CASSPRTSSTLPNRYEQYF. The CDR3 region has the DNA TGTGCCAGCAGCCCAAGGACTAGCTCCACCCTGCCAAATAGATACGAGCAGTACTTC.

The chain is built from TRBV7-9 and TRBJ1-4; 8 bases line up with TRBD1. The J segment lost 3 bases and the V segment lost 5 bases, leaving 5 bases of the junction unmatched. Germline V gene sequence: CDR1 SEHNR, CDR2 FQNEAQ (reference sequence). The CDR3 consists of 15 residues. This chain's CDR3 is CASSPHRGANEKLFF. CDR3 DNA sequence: TGTGCCAGCAGCCCCCACAGGGGGGCTAATGAAAAACTGTTTTTT.

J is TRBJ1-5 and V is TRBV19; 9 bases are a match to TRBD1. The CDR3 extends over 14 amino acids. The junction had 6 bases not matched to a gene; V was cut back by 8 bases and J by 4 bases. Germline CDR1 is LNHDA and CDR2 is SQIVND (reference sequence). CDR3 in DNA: TGTGCCAGTCAACCGGGACAGGGAAATCAGCCCCAGCATTTT. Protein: CASQPGQGNQPQHF.

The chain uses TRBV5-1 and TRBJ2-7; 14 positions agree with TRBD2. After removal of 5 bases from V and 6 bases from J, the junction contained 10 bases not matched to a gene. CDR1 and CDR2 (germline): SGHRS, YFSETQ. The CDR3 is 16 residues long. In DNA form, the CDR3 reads TGCGCCAGCAGTCCCGGGACTAGCGGGAGAGGTAGCGAGCAGTACTTC. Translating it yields CASSPGTSGRGSEQYF.

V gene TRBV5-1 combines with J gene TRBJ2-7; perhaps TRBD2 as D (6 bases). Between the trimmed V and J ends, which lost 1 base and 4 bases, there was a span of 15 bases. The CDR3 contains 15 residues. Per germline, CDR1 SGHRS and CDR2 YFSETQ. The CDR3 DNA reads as TGCGCCAGCAGCTTGCGTTCCGGGAGTTTATACGAGCAGTACTTC. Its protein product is CASSLRSGSLYEQYF.

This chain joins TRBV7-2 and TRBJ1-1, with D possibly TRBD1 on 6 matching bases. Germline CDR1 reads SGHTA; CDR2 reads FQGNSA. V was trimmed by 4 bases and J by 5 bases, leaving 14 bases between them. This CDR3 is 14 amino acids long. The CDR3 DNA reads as TGTGCCAGCAGCTCAACAACAGGGAAAACTGAAGCTTTCTTT. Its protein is CASSSTTGKTEAFF.

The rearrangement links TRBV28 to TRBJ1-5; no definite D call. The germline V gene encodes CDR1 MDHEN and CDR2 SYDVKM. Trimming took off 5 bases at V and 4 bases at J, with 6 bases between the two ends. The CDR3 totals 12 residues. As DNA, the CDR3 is TGTGCCAGCAGTCCCATGAATCAGCCCCAGCATTTT. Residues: CASSPMNQPQHF.

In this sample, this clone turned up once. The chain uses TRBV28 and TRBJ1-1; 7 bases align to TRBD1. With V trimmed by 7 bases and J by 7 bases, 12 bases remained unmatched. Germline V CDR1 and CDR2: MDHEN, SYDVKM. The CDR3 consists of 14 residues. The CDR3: CASKSQGPLGEAFF. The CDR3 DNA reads TGTGCCAGCAAATCACAGGGGCCCCTCGGTGAAGCTTTCTTT.

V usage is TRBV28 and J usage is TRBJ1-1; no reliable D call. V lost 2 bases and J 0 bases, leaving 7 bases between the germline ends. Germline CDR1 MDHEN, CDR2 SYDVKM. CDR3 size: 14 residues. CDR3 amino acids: CASSLSYMNTEAFF. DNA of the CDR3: TGTGCCAGCAGTTTAAGCTATATGAACACTGAAGCTTTCTTT. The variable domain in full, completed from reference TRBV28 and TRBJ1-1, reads DVKVTQSSRYLVKRTGEKVFLECVQDMDHENMFWYRQDPGLGLRLIYFSYDVKMKEKGDIPEGYSVSREKKERFSLILESASTNQTSMYLCASSLSYMNTEAFFGQGTRLTVV.

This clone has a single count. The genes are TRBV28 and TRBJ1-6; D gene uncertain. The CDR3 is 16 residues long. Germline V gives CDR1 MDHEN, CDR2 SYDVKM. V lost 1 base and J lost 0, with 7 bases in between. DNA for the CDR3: TGTGCCAGCAGTTTATCAGGAAGCTCCTATAATTCACCCCTCCACTTT. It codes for CASSLSGSSYNSPLHF.

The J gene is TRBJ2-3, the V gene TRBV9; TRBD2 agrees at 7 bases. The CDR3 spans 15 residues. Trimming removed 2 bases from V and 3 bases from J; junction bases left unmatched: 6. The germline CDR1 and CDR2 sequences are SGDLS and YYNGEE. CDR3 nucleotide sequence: TGTGCCAGCAGCGTGGCAGGGACTATAACAGATACGCAGTATTTT. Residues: CASSVAGTITDTQYF.

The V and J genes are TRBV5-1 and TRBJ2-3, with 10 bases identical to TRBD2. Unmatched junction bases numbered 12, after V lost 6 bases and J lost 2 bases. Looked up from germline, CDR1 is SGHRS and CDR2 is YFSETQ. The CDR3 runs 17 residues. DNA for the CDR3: TGCGCCAGCACCCCGGCCCCTAGCGGGGGCCACACAGATACGCAGTATTTT. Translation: CASTPAPSGGHTDTQYF. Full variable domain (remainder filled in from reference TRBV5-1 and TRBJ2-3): KAGVTQTPRYLIKTRGQQVTLSCSPISGHRSVSWYQQTPGQGLQFLFEYFSETQRNKGNFPGRFSGRQFSNSRSEMNVSTLELGDSALYLCASTPAPSGGHTDTQYFGPGTRLTVL.

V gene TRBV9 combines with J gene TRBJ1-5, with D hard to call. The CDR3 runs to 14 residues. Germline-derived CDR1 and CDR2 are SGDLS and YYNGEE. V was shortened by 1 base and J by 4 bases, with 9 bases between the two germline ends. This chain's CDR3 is CASSVSVGNQPQHF. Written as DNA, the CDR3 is TGTGCCAGCAGCGTATCCGTCGGGAATCAGCCCCAGCATTTT.

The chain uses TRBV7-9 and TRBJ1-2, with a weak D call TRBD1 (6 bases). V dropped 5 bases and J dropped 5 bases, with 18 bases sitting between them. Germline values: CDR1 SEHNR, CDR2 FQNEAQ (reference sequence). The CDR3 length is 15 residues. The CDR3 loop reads CASSQQGGDYYGYTF. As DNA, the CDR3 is TGTGCCAGCAGCCAACAGGGAGGGGACTATTATGGCTACACCTTC.

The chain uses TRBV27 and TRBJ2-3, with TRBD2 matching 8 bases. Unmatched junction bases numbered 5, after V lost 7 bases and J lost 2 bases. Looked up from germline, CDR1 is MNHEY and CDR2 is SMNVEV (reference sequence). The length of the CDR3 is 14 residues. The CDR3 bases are TGTGCCAGCATAGCGGGGCAACTCACAGATACGCAGTATTTT. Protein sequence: CASIAGQLTDTQYF.

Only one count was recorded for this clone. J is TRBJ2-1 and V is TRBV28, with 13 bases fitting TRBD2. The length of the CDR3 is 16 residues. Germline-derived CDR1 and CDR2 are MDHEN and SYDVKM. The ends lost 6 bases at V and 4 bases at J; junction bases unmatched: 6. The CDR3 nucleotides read TGTGCCAGCAGAAGCGGACTAGCGGGAGTGTACAATGAGCAGTTCTTC. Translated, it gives CASRSGLAGVYNEQFF.

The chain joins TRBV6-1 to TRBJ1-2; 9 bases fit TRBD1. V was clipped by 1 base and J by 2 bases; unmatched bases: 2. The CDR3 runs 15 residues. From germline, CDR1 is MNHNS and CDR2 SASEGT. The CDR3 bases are TGTGCCAGCAGTGAAGACAGGGGGCGCAACTATGGCTACACCTTC. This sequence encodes CASSEDRGRNYGYTF.

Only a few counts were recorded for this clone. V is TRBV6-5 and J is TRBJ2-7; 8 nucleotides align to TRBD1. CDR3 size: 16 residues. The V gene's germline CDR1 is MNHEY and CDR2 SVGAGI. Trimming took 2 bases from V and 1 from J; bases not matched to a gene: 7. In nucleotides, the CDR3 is TGTGCCAGCAGTTACCGCGGACAGGGAAGTTCCTACGAGCAGTACTTC. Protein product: CASSYRGQGSSYEQYF.

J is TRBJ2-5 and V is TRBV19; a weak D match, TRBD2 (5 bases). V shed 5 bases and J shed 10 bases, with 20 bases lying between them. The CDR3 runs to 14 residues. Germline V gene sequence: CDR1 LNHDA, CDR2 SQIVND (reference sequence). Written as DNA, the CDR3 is TGTGCCAGTAGTCCCACGGACTCGGTTTTGCTCCAGTACTTC. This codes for CASSPTDSVLLQYF.

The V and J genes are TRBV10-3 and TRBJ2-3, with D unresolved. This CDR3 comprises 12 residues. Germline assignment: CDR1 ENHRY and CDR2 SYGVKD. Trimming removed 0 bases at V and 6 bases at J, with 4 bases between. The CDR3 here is CAISESRDTQYF. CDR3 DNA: TGTGCCATCAGTGAGTCCAGGGATACGCAGTATTTT.

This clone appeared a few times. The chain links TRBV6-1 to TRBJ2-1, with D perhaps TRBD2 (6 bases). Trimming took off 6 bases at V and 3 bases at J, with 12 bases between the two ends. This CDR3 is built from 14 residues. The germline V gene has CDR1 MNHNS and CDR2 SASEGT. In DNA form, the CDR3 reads TGTGCCAGCAGGAGAGGGCGGGACTACAATGAGCAGTTCTTC. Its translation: CASRRGRDYNEQFF.

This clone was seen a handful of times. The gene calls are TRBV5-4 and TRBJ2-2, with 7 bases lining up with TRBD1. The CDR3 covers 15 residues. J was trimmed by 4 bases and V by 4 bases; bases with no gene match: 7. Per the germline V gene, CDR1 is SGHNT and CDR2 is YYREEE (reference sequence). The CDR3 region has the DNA TGTGCCAGCAGCCAGATGACAGGGTTCACCGGGGAGCTGTTTTTT. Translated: CASSQMTGFTGELFF.

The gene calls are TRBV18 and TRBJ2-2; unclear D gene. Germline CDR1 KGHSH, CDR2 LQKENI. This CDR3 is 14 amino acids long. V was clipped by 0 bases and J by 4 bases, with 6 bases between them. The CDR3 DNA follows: TGTGCCAGCTCACCACCGTCGGGCACCGGGGAGCTGTTTTTT. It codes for CASSPPSGTGELFF. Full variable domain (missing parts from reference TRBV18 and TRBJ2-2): NAGVMQNPRHLVRRRGQEARLRCSPMKGHSHVYWYRQLPEEGLKFMVYLQKENIIDESGMPKERFSAEFPKEGPSILRIQQVVRGDSAAYFCASSPPSGTGELFFGEGSRLTVL.

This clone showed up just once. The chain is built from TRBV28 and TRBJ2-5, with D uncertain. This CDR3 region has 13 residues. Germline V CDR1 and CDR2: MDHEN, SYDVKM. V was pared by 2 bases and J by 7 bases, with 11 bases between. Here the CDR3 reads CASSLGVIGTQYF. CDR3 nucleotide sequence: TGTGCCAGCAGTTTAGGAGTCATCGGGACCCAGTACTTC.

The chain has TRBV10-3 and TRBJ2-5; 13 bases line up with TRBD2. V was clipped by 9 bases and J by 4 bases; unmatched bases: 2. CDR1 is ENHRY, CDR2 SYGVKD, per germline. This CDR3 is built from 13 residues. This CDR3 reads CAIGTSGVETQYF. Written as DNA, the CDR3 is TGTGCCATTGGGACTAGCGGGGTAGAGACCCAGTACTTC.

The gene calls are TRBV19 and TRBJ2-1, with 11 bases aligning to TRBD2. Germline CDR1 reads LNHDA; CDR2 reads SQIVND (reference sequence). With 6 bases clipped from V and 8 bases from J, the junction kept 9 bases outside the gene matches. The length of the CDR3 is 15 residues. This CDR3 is CASSLTSGSWYEQFF. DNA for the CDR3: TGTGCCAGTAGCCTAACTAGCGGGAGTTGGTATGAGCAGTTCTTC.

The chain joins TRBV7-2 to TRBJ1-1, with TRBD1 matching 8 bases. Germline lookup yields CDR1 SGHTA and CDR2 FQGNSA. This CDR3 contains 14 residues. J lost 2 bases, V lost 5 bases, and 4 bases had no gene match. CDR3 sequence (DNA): TGTGCCAGCAGCCTACAGGGGGACAACACTGAAGCTTTCTTT. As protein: CASSLQGDNTEAFF.

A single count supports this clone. The CDR3 loop is CASTTVTWDTEAFF. The CDR3 bases are TGTGCCAGTACCACAGTAACGTGGGACACTGAAGCTTTCTTT. The V and J genes are TRBV19 and TRBJ1-1, with D unclear. CDR1 is LNHDA, CDR2 SQIVND, per germline (reference sequence). CDR3 size: 14 residues. V lost 7 bases, J lost 3 bases, and 15 bases lay in between.

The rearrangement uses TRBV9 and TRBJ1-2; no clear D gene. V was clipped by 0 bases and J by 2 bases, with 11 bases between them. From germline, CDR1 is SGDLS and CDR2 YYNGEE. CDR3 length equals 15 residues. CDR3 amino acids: CASSVEVGSNYGYTF. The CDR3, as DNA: TGTGCCAGCAGCGTAGAAGTAGGGAGCAACTATGGCTACACCTTC.

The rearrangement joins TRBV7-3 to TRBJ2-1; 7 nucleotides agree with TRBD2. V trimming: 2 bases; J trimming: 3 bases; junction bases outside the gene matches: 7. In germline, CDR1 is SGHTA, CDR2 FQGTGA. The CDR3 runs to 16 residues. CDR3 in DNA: TGTGCCAGCAGCTTATGGGGGGAGGGGTTCTACAATGAGCAGTTCTTC. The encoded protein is CASSLWGEGFYNEQFF.